The clone carrying this T cell receptor (beta chain) was seen only a few times. Researchers ran the PCR with 60 Vbeta and 13 Jbeta primers. Method: immunoSEQ multiplex PCR; TCRdb's copy keeps in-frame clones and lacks some. The data show approximately 150,000 clones, just under 85% seen once. This entry comes from a study of cytomegalovirus exposure and HLA in healthy donors. About the study: A prior study identified just under 120 million unique TCR beta sequences from 190 million or so T cells.

The TCR originated in a woman between 40 and 50 years old in good health and CMV-seronegative. Sequencing input: PBMCs.

CDR3 amino acids: CAGSAGQGYHYGYTF. CDR3 DNA sequence: TGTGCCGGATCAGCCGGACAGGGGTATCACTATGGCTACACCTTC. This rearrangement joins TRBV18 to TRBJ1-2; 9 nucleotides line up with TRBD1. The germline CDR1 and CDR2 sequences are KGHSH and LQKENI. The V gene end was trimmed by 11 bases and the J gene end by 3 bases; junction bases not matched to a gene: 13. The CDR3 totals 15 residues.